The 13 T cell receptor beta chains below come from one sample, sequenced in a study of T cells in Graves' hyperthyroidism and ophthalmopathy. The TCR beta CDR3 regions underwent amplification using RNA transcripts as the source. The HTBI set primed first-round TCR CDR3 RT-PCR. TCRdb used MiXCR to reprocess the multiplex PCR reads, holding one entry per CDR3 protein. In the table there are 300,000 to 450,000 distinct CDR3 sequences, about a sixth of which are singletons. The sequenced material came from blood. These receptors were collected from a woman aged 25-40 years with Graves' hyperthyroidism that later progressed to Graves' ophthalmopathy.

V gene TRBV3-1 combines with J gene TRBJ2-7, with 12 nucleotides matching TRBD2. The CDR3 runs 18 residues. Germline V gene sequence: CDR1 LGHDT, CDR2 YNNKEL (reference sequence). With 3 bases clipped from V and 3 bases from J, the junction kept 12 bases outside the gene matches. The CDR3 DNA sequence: TGTGCCAGCAGCCAGGAGACGCACTGGACTAGCGGGGTCTACGAGCAGTACTTC. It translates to CASSQETHWTSGVYEQYF.

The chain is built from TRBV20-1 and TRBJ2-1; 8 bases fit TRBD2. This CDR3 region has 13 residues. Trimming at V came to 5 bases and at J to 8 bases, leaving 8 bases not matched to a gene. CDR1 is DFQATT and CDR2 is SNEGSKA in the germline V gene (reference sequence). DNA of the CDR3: TGCAGTGCTCCCGGGACTAGACTGGATGAGCAGTTCTTC. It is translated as CSAPGTRLDEQFF.

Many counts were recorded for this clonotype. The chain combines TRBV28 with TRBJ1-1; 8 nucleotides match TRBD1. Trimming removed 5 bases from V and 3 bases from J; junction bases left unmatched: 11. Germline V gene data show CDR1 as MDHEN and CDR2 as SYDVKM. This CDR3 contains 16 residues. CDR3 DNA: TGTGCCAGCAGTCGGTTCGGGGCAGGGGGCCACACTGAAGCTTTCTTT. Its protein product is CASSRFGAGGHTEAFF.

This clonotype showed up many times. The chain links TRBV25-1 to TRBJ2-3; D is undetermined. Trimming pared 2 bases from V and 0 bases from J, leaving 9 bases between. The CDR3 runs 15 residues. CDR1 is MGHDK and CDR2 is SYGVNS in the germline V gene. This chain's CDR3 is CASSERVSSTDTQYF. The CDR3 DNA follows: TGTGCCAGCAGTGAAAGAGTCAGTAGCACAGATACGCAGTATTTT. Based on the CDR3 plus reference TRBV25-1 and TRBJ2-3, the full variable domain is EADIYQTPRYLVIGTGKKITLECSQTMGHDKMYWYQQDPGMELHLIHYSYGVNSTEKGDLSSESTVSRIRTEHFPLTLESARPSHTSQYLCASSERVSSTDTQYFGPGTRLTVL.

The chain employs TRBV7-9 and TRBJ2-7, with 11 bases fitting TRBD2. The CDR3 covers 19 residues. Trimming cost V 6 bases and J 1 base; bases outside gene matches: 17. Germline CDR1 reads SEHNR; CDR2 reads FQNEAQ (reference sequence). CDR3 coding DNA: TGTGCCAGCAGACCATCCGGCCTAGCGGGGGGTATTAAGTCCTACGAGCAGTACTTC. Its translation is CASRPSGLAGGIKSYEQYF.

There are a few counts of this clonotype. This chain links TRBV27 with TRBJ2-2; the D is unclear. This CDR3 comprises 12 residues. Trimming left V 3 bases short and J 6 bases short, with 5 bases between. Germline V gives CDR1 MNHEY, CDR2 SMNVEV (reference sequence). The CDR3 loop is CASSLIPGELFF. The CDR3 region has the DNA TGTGCCAGCAGTTTGATCCCCGGGGAGCTGTTTTTT.

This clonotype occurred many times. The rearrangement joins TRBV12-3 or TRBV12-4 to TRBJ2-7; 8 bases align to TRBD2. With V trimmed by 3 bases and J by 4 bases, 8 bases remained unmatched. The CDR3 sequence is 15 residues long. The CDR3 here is CASSLGAGAPYEQYF. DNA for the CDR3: TGTGCCAGCAGTTTGGGAGCGGGGGCACCTTACGAGCAGTACTTC.

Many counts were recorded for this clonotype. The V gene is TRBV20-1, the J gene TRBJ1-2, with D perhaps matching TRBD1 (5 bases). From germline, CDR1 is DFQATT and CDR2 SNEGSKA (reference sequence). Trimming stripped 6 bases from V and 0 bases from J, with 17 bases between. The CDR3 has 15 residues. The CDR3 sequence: CSARPLGTANYGYTF. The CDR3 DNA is TGCAGTGCGCGACCCCTTGGGACCGCTAACTATGGCTACACCTTC.

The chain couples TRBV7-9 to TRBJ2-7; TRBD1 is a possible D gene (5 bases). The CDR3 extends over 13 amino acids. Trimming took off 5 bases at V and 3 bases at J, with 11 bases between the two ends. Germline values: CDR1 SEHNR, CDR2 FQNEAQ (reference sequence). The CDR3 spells CASSGGHHYEQYF. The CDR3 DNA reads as TGTGCCAGCAGCGGCGGACACCACTACGAGCAGTACTTC.

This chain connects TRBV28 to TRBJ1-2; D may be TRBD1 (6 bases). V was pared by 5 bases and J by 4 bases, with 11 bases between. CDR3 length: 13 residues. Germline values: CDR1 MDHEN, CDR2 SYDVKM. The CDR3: CASSSRTAYGYTF. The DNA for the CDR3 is TGTGCCAGCAGTAGTCGGACAGCCTATGGCTACACCTTC.

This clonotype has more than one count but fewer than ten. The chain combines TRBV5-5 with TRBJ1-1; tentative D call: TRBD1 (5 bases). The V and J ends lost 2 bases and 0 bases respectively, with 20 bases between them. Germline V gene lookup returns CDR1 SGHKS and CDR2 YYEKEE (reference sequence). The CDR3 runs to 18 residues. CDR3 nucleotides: TGTGCCAGCAGCTTTCCGGGGAAGGGGACGCAAATGAACACTGAAGCTTTCTTT. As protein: CASSFPGKGTQMNTEAFF.

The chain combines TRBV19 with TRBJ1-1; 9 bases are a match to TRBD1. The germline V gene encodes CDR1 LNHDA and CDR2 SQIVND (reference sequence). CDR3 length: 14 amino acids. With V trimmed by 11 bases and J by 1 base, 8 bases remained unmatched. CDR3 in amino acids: CAAKTGGGNTEAFF. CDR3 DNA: TGTGCCGCCAAGACAGGGGGTGGGAACACTGAAGCTTTCTTT.

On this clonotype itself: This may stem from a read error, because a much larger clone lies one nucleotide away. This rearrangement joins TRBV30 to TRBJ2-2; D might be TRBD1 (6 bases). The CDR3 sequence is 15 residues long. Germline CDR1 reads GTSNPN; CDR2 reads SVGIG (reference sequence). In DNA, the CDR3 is TGTGCCTGGAGCCCCGGACAGATGAACACCGGGGAGCGGTTTTTT. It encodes CAWSPGQMNTGERFF. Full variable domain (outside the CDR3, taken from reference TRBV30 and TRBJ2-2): SQTIHQWPATLVQPVGSPLSLECTVEGTSNPNLYWYRQAAGRGLQLLFYSVGIGQISSEVPQNLSASRPQDRQFILSSKKLLLSDSGFYLCAWSPGQMNTGERFFGEGSRLTVL.